A selection of T cell receptor beta chains follows, all from one sample in a study of chemoradiotherapy in HPV16-positive cancers. This table comes from immunoSEQ multiplex PCR, and its TCRdb copy is limited to in-frame clones, with some not included. The sample includes tens of thousands of clones, 76% of them seen just once. Here the sequenced sample was blood, taken from a patient who underwent chemoradiotherapy. These receptors came from a human donor with HPV-associated anogenital cancer. CDR3s include the opening cysteine and the closing phenylalanine or tryptophan. Fields, in order: V gene, J gene, D gene, clone size, CDR3 DNA, CDR3 protein. The D gene is left open where the match is weak. Clone size appears in some rows only: once, few, many, or a class for an expanded clone.

V: TRBV4-3
J: TRBJ1-2
D: .
size: .
DNA: TGCGCCAGCAGCCAGGCGGGACCCTGGGGGGGCTACACCTTC
CDR3: CASSQAGPWGGYTF

V: TRBV7-2
J: TRBJ2-1
D: TRBD1
size: .
DNA: TGTGCCAGCAGTCGAGGACAGGGCAATGAGCAGTTCTTC
CDR3: CASSRGQGNEQFF

V: TRBV19
J: TRBJ1-5
D: TRBD1
size: .
DNA: TGTGCCTGTACGGACAGGGGGCATCAGCCCCAGCATTTT
CDR3: CACTDRGHQPQHF

V: TRBV6-8
J: TRBJ2-2
D: TRBD1
size: .
DNA: TGTGCCAGCAGCCCACAGGGGGCCTCGGGGGAGCTGTTTTTT
CDR3: CASSPQGASGELFF

V: TRBV2
J: TRBJ1-5
D: .
size: .
DNA: TGTGCCAGCAGTGAAAACAGGGACTATCAGCCCCAGCATTTT
CDR3: CASSENRDYQPQHF

V: TRBV30
J: TRBJ2-3
D: .
size: .
DNA: TGTGCCTGGAGTCCCCTAGGTGGGGGGGGCGTGACAGATACGCAGTATTTT
CDR3: CAWSPLGGGGVTDTQYF

V: TRBV7-3
J: TRBJ2-5
D: TRBD2
size: .
DNA: TGTGCCAGCAGCATCCGAGCGGGGGCCCAAGAGACCCAGTACTTC
CDR3: CASSIRAGAQETQYF

V: TRBV5-6
J: TRBJ1-3
D: .
size: .
DNA: TGTGCCAGCAGCCCGGGGTTAGGGGACATTGGAAACACCATATATTTT
CDR3: CASSPGLGDIGNTIYF

V: TRBV18
J: TRBJ2-1
D: .
size: .
DNA: TGTGCCAGCTCACCCGGAGGAGGTGAGCAGTTCTTC
CDR3: CASSPGGGEQFF

V: TRBV5-1
J: TRBJ1-1
D: TRBD1
size: .
DNA: TGCGCCAGCAGCCTGGAGCCCGACAGGGACACTGAAGCTTTCTTT
CDR3: CASSLEPDRDTEAFF

V: TRBV7-6
J: TRBJ2-2
D: .
size: once
DNA: TGTGCCAGCAGCTTAGGGTACGGGGAGCTGTTTTTT
CDR3: CASSLGYGELFF

V: TRBV6-6
J: TRBJ1-2
D: .
size: .
DNA: TGTGCCAGCGGGGGGGTGGGGCCGTCCCGTGGCTACACCTTC
CDR3: CASGGVGPSRGYTF

V: TRBV20-1
J: TRBJ2-5
D: TRBD2
size: .
DNA: TGCAAGACTAGCGGGAAAGAGACCCAGTACTTC
CDR3: CKTSGKETQYF

V: TRBV11-2
J: TRBJ1-2
D: .
size: .
DNA: TGTGCCAGCAGCTTAGTAAGCGGGGGCTATGGCTACACCTTC
CDR3: CASSLVSGGYGYTF

V: TRBV5-8
J: TRBJ1-5
D: TRBD1
size: .
DNA: TGTGCCAGCAGCTTGACAGTCAGGGGGTATCAGCCCCAGCATTTT
CDR3: CASSLTVRGYQPQHF

V: TRBV13
J: TRBJ1-1
D: .
size: .
DNA: TGTGCCAGCAGCTTAGGCCGGGGGGCAGACGGGGGAGTTTCTGAAGCTTTCTTT
CDR3: CASSLGRGADGGVSEAFF

V: TRBV11-3
J: TRBJ2-2
D: .
size: .
DNA: TGTGCCAGCAGCCCTATTAGTTCAACGAACACCGGGGAGCTGTTTTTT
CDR3: CASSPISSTNTGELFF

V: TRBV6-6
J: TRBJ1-5
D: TRBD1
size: .
DNA: TGTGCCAGCAGTGGGGGACAGGGGGGCAATCAGCCCCAGCATTTT
CDR3: CASSGGQGGNQPQHF

V: TRBV2
J: TRBJ1-6
D: .
size: .
DNA: TGTGCCAGCAGTGAAGGGATGGGCCGAAATTCACCCCTCCACTTT
CDR3: CASSEGMGRNSPLHF